The 17 T cell receptor beta chains below were found in one sample sequenced in a study of tumor-infiltrating lymphocytes in localized non-small cell lung cancer (dated by TCRdb to the early 2020s). Receptors were amplified or captured by the immunoSEQ multiplex PCR assay. TCRdb mirrors the immuneACCESS table, restricted to in-frame sequences. Some clones are absent from its copies; in checked studies, under half trace to an unresolved V gene, and the reason for the others is unknown. For this sample there are 6,000 to 9,000 clones; about three quarters appear just once. Together, the top ten hold around 12% of the sample. The source material was lung tumor tissue. Receptors originate from a human donor with non-small cell lung cancer.

The chain uses TRBV4-3 and TRBJ2-3; 15 nucleotides line up with TRBD2. The CDR3 spans 17 residues. CDR1 and CDR2 from the germline V gene are LGHNA and YSLEER. J gave up 2 bases and V 4 bases, and 4 bases lay outside the gene matches. The CDR3 bases are TGCGCCAGCAGCCGCGGACTAGCGGGGGGGAACACAGATACGCAGTATTTT. Amino acid sequence: CASSRGLAGGNTDTQYF.

This chain joins TRBV19 and TRBJ1-5; D not resolved. This CDR3 has 15 amino acids. Germline V gene sequence: CDR1 LNHDA, CDR2 SQIVND (reference sequence). The ends were cut back, 3 bases at V and 0 bases at J, with 9 bases in the middle. The CDR3 DNA reads as TGTGCCAGTAGTATGAAGATTTATAGCAATCAGCCCCAGCATTTT. This encodes CASSMKIYSNQPQHF.

V and J are TRBV5-4 and TRBJ2-6, with 7 bases that match TRBD2. The CDR3 is 15 residues long. Germline V gene data show CDR1 as SGHNT and CDR2 as YYREEE (reference sequence). Trimming removed 0 bases from V and 7 bases from J; junction bases left unmatched: 4. Here the CDR3 DNA reads TGTGCCAGCAGCTTGGAACTAGCGAGTGCCAACGTCCTGACTTTC. It translates to CASSLELASANVLTF.

This chain connects TRBV5-1 to TRBJ2-1; D not resolved. The CDR3 spans 14 residues. The V end lost 0 bases, the J end lost 8 bases, and 12 bases lay between the germline ends. Germline V gene data show CDR1 as SGHRS and CDR2 as YFSETQ. The CDR3 DNA reads TGCGCCAGCAGCTTGGTCGTCAGTCCCTATGAGCAGTTCTTC. This encodes CASSLVVSPYEQFF.

This clone was observed a handful of times. The chain is built from TRBV6-6 and TRBJ1-6, with unresolved D. The CDR3 loop spans 13 amino acids. V lost 0 bases and J 9 bases, leaving 6 bases between the germline ends. Looked up from germline, CDR1 is MNHNY and CDR2 is SVGAGI (reference sequence). The CDR3 loop reads CASSYSGSSPLHF. CDR3 in DNA: TGTGCCAGCAGTTACTCGGGGAGTTCACCCCTCCACTTT.

This clone was detected once. The chain has TRBV9 and TRBJ2-3; 11 bases agree with TRBD2. The CDR3 length is 15 residues. The germline V gene has CDR1 SGDLS and CDR2 YYNGEE. V was clipped by 4 bases and J by 8 bases; unmatched bases: 9. The CDR3: CASSPTSGGRGTQYF. CDR3 coding DNA: TGTGCCAGCAGCCCCACTAGCGGGGGTAGGGGTACGCAGTATTTT.

The J gene is TRBJ2-5, the V gene TRBV19, with TRBD1 matching 9 bases. Trimming took 2 bases from V and 6 from J; bases not matched to a gene: 7. The CDR3 sequence is 15 residues long. The germline V gene has CDR1 LNHDA and CDR2 SQIVND (reference sequence). CDR3 DNA sequence: TGTGCCAGTAGTATACGGACAGGGGAAGGGAAGACCCAGTACTTC. It translates to CASSIRTGEGKTQYF.

The V gene is TRBV10-1, the J gene TRBJ2-1; D may be TRBD2 (6 bases). Trimming took 2 bases from V and 0 from J, leaving 8 bases between them. Germline V gives CDR1 WNHNN, CDR2 SYGVQD (reference sequence). CDR3 length: 15 amino acids. In DNA, the CDR3 is TGCGCCAGCAGTGAGGCGGGGAGCTCCTACAATGAGCAGTTCTTC. It codes for CASSEAGSSYNEQFF.

V is TRBV5-6 and J is TRBJ2-6; no clear D gene. CDR1 is SGHDT and CDR2 is YYEEEE in the germline V gene. CDR3 length: 16 residues. Trimming shortened V by 0 bases and J by 0 bases, and 7 bases separated the two germline ends. CDR3 residues: CASSLARSSGANVLTF. The CDR3 DNA follows: TGTGCCAGCAGCTTGGCAAGGAGCTCTGGGGCCAACGTCCTGACTTTC.

This chain's CDR3 is CASSLGHFGGEQYF. As DNA, the CDR3 is TGTGCCAGCAGCTTAGGCCATTTTGGAGGCGAGCAGTACTTC. The rearrangement joins TRBV5-6 to TRBJ2-7, with D possibly TRBD2 on 5 matching bases. V was cut by 2 bases and J by 6 bases, with 15 bases left in between. This CDR3 has 14 residues. Germline-derived CDR1 and CDR2 are SGHDT and YYEEEE.

J is TRBJ2-1 and V is TRBV7-2; 11 bases line up with TRBD1. The CDR3 loop spans 18 amino acids. After removal of 4 bases from V and 5 bases from J, the junction contained 13 bases not matched to a gene. CDR1 is SGHTA, CDR2 FQGNSA, per germline. CDR3 coding DNA: TGTGCCAGCAGCTCCTCCGGGACAGGGGGTATTTTCAACAATGAGCAGTTCTTC. Its protein product is CASSSSGTGGIFNNEQFF.

This chain connects TRBV6-5 to TRBJ1-3, with 9 positions matching TRBD1. V gave up 10 bases and J gave up 4 bases; unmatched junction bases: 11. The V gene's germline CDR1 is MNHEY and CDR2 SVGAGI. The CDR3 is 15 amino acids. The chain's CDR3 is CATKLGQGGGNTIYF. CDR3 DNA sequence: TGTGCCACCAAGCTGGGACAGGGTGGCGGAAACACCATATATTTT.

This chain links TRBV6-5 with TRBJ1-5; tentatively, D is TRBD1 (5 bases). This CDR3 has 14 residues. Germline CDR1 and CDR2: MNHEY and SVGAGI. Trimming shortened V by 5 bases and J by 7 bases, and 15 bases separated the two germline ends. In nucleotides, the CDR3 is TGTGCCAGCAGTCTCTGGGGGGGTCGGCAGCCCCAGCATTTT. Translation gives CASSLWGGRQPQHF.

This clone has more than one count but fewer than ten. Written as DNA, the CDR3 is TGTGCCAGCAGCCTGGGGGGGGCCTCCTACGAGCAGTACTTC. It translates to CASSLGGASYEQYF. The chain employs TRBV5-6 and TRBJ2-7, with D possibly matching TRBD2 (7 bases). CDR1 and CDR2 from the germline V gene are SGHDT and YYEEEE. The ends were cut back, 4 bases at V and 0 bases at J, with 11 bases in the middle. This CDR3 comprises 14 residues.

This chain joins TRBV5-1 and TRBJ2-5, with 7 bases identical to TRBD2. V was clipped by 2 bases and J by 4 bases; unmatched bases: 8. The CDR3 is made up of 15 amino acids. CDR1 and CDR2 (germline): SGHRS, YFSETQ. The chain's CDR3 is CASSFKDGGLETQYF. Here the CDR3 DNA reads TGCGCCAGCAGCTTTAAGGACGGGGGGTTAGAGACCCAGTACTTC.

This chain links TRBV18 with TRBJ2-7; D is unclear. The CDR3 length is 13 residues. Germline-derived CDR1 and CDR2 are KGHSH and LQKENI. V was clipped by 3 bases and J by 4 bases, with 10 bases between them. In DNA, the CDR3 is TGTGCCAGCTCACCGACGGACGGATACGAGCAGTACTTC. It specifies CASSPTDGYEQYF.

The chain combines TRBV6-5 with TRBJ1-1; no firm D call. The ends were cut back, 0 bases at V and 5 bases at J, with 10 bases in the middle. CDR1 MNHEY and CDR2 SVGAGI come from the germline V gene. This CDR3 has 14 amino acids. Here the CDR3 DNA reads TGTGCCAGCAGTTACTCGATTAGGTGGACTGAAGCTTTCTTT. Its translation is CASSYSIRWTEAFF.